This TCR beta chain was recorded in a study of T cells after yellow fever vaccination. From germline, CDR1 is SGHTA and CDR2 FQGNSA. This CDR3 has 16 amino acids. Trimming took 2 bases from V and 1 from J; bases not matched to a gene: 6. TCRdb analysed the 5' RACE reads with MiXCR anew, one entry per CDR3 protein. Found here are around 250,000 distinct CDR3 sequences, less than 9% of them singletons; the top ten hold 0.65% to 0.9%. This clonotype has at least ten counts. The V call is TRBV7-2, the J call TRBJ2-7; 9 nucleotides match TRBD2. This specimen was CD4+ T cells sorted from PBMCs, taken 15 days after the yellow fever booster vaccination. The receptor was isolated from a man aged 25 to 40 who received the YFV17D yellow fever vaccine. CDR3 region: CASSLSGSGSSYEQYF. Here the CDR3 DNA reads TGTGCCAGCAGCTTATCGGGTAGCGGGAGTTCCTACGAGCAGTACTTC.